The sequence of this T cell receptor beta chain was determined in a study of cytomegalovirus exposure and HLA in healthy donors. In the case of this clone: Its antigen is as yet unknown.

Per the germline V gene, CDR1 is MNHEY and CDR2 is SVGAGI. The CDR3 runs 16 residues. V dropped 2 bases and J dropped 1; count of bases not matched to a gene: 5. Profiled with immunoSEQ multiplex PCR; TCRdb holds only in-frame clones, not every one. The sample lists about 110,000 clones, approximately 86% seen once, with 3% to 3.5% in the top ten. Study conclusions and caveats: Across donors, most TCRs were seen rarely, yet some public ones were widespread. High specificity and sensitivity for cytomegalovirus status were reported for the classifier. The authors enumerated 150 to 200 TCR beta chains as linked to cytomegalovirus.

The rearrangement links TRBV6-5 to TRBJ2-3; TRBD2 matches 8 bases. Sequenced input: PBMCs. The source of this sequence is a woman aged 18-29 years in good health and CMV-seronegative. CDR3 in amino acids: CASSYIPGGGTDTQYF. In nucleotides, the CDR3 is TGTGCCAGCAGTTACATCCCGGGGGGGGGCACAGATACGCAGTATTTT.